This T cell receptor beta chain came from a study of regulatory T cells in long-lasting Graves disease (TCRdb year 2021). A note on the overall study: Newly diagnosed Graves' disease patients had taken antithyroid drugs for less than 3 months. The study was conducted in China and was registered as a clinical trial. A total of about 33 samples underwent TCR sequencing, from some 13 patients with persistent Graves' disease and 20 or so patients with newly diagnosed Graves' disease. This study used TCR sequencing and RNA sequencing of peripheral blood to compare persistent Graves' disease patients against newly diagnosed Graves' disease patients. Beyond this particular receptor, the publication reports: Sequencing and analysis were restricted to the TCR beta chain. The authors acknowledged the small sample size as a limitation that may reduce accuracy. Because the primary lesion, thyroid tissue, could not be accessed, the study looked at peripheral blood alone. Compared with newly diagnosed patients, persistent Graves' disease patients had lower TCR Shannon entropy and fewer highly expanded clones, which suggests clonal expansion. More public clonotypes were shared among persistent patients (roughly 3,000) than among newly diagnosed patients (roughly 1,000).

This clonotype was counted ten times or more. Its antigen target is currently unknown. It has no much larger one-base neighbor in the sample; base qualities were not kept. Libraries were prepared through multiplex PCR. The run used an Illumina HiSeq 4000. CDR3 regions were amplified by Arm-PCR with iRepertoire HTBI primers to construct TCR beta libraries. Gel purification was performed on PCR products prior to sequencing. In the original analysis: Gene usage analysis of CDR3 amino acid clonotypes used the 60 to 75 TRBV and more than 13 TRBJ segments found across samples. COPE and FqMerger were used to merge the filtered high-quality paired reads into contigs. BLAST was used to align contigs to IMGT TRBV, TRBD and TRBJ reference genes, and CDR3 was defined according to IMGT. Any clonotype with a frequency above 0.1% was counted as a highly expanded clone. Shannon entropy was used to measure repertoire diversity, and the Gini coefficient was used to measure V-J evenness. Clonotypes shared by more than one individual were considered public. The public reads were run again by TCRdb, first through fastp at Q25 and then through MiXCR, and only productive beta chains were kept. Each CDR3 protein gets just one entry, which takes the most common genes and DNA from the rows behind it. The V and J calls shown here were made by TCRdb, not taken from the authors' results. This sample is represented by over 200,000 distinct CDR3 sequences; about 18% of them were singletons. The ten largest clones capture around 15% of the sample.

The meaning of the sample's time point label: newly diagnosed GD, antithyroid drugs for less than 3 months. For both TCR sequencing and RNA sequencing, RNA was extracted from PBMCs in TRIzol. The diagnosis of Graves' disease followed American Thyroid Association guidelines. The patients came from an endocrinology department in Xi'an, China. From each patient, 8 to 10 milliliters of peripheral blood was collected into an EDTA anticoagulant tube. Ficoll Paque Plus density gradient separation was used to isolate PBMCs, and no further T cell sorting was done. An Agilent 2100 Bioanalyzer and agarose gel were used to check RNA quality, and a NanoDrop 2000 was used to measure RNA concentration. This sample also belongs to another study, concerning T cells in Graves' hyperthyroidism and ophthalmopathy. The second source states: A patient counted as having stable Graves' hyperthyroidism if no progression to ophthalmopathy occurred over 18 months of follow-up. Hyperthyroidism patients were newly diagnosed, had a disease duration of under 2 months, and were aged 18 to 65 years. Exclusion was applied to patients with uncontrolled infections, other autoimmune diseases, pregnancy or lactation. Diagnoses relied on clinical symptoms, serum thyroxine and TRAb, thyroid ultrasound and orbital computed tomography. The TCR CDR3 was subjected to a first round of RT-PCR using the HTBI primer set and the Qiagen OneStep RT-PCR kit. Most expanded thyroid clonotypes (frequency above 0.001) were also detected in blood, a finding suggesting that blood repertoires may reflect thyroid immune responses. Ophthalmopathy was separated from stable hyperthyroidism by a 13 V-J signature model, with over 85% sensitivity and 81% to 82% specificity obtained in cross-validation and 80%/75% obtained in testing. In validation, progression to ophthalmopathy was predicted by the model with 70.59% sensitivity and under 85% specificity, a median of about 6.8 months before onset. A discovery cohort of approximately 97 patients, about 40 with Graves' ophthalmopathy and approximately 55 with stable Graves' hyperthyroidism, was used to find distinguishing TCR V-J signatures. Whether ophthalmopathy could be predicted prospectively was tested in an independent validation cohort made up of under 20 hyperthyroidism patients plus 17 patients who later progressed to ophthalmopathy. The approximately 90 discovery patients were divided at random into training and test sets in a 7:3 ratio. Thyroid tissue and blood T-cell repertoires from roughly 6 Graves' hyperthyroidism patients were also compared in the study. Following sampling, methimazole starting at 30 mg daily was given to hyperthyroidism patients, and high-dose intravenous methylprednisolone was given to ophthalmopathy patients. A second multiplex PCR round built the libraries, followed by size selection and purification. Sequencing of the libraries was done on an Illumina HiSeq2000 using paired-end 100 bp reads. Raw data were processed with SOAPnuke, discarding reads with adapters, uncalled bases, mean Phred below 15, or no exact constant-primer or identifier match. COPE v1.2.5 was used to merge high-quality paired reads, and clonotypes were defined as unique nucleotide sequences. MiTCR v1.1 was used to align the clonotypes against IMGT TRBV, TRBD and TRBJ reference segments. Analysis was restricted to V-J combinations with a frequency above 0.0001, which covered just over 98% of repertoires. The TCS score was defined as F50 (clonal expansion) divided by E x V (chaos), with BLOSUM62-based TCRdist calculated between CDR3 peptides within each V-J. Welch's t-statistics and random forest reduced fewer than 550 V-J features to 13, which were used in a naive Bayes classifier (R e1071). No statistical method was used to fix the sample size in advance, and group allocation was not hidden from the investigators. The paper reports TCR Vbeta CDR3 sequencing of 130 to 150 peripheral blood samples: fewer than 50 ophthalmopathy, under 80 hyperthyroidism and approximately 17 progressor patients.

The sequence came from a woman aged 25 to 39 with Graves disease. Donor details come from another sample of the same person, matched by shared clones. The starting material was peripheral blood mononuclear cells (PBMCs), obtained at new diagnosis, from a patient treated with antithyroid drugs.

The DNA sequence is TGTGCCAGCAGCTTGGCCTGGGGGGATGGCTACACCTTC. The encoded protein is CASSLAWGDGYTF. This chain is built from TRBV5-6 and TRBJ1-2, with TRBD1 perhaps the D gene, on 5 matching bases. Taken from cysteine to phenylalanine, the CDR3 has 13 residues. CDR3 DNA only is kept here, 39 bases in frame from base 1. V is reduced by 0 bases and J by 6 bases, leaving a spacing of 9 bases between them. The germline V gene provides CDR1 SGHDT and CDR2 YYEEEE. The CDR3, completed at both ends by the reference TRBV5-6 and TRBJ1-2 genes, gives the full variable domain DAGVTQSPTHLIKTRGQQVTLRCSPKSGHDTVSWYQQALGQGPQFIFQYYEEEERQRGNFPDRFSGHQFPNYSSELNVNALLLGDSALYLCASSLAWGDGYTFGSGTRLTVV.